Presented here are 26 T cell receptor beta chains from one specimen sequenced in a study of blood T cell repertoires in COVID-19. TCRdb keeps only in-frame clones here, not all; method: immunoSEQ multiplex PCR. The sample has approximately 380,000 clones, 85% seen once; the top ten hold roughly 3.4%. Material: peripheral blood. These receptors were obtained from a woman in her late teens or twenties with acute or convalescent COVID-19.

CDR3 in DNA: TGTGCCAGCAGCCAAGCCTTCCAAGAGACCCAGTACTTC. This translates into CASSQAFQETQYF. V and J are TRBV3-1 (or the pseudogene TRBV3-2) and TRBJ2-5; no definite D call. Looked up from germline, CDR1 is LGHDT and CDR2 is YNNKEL (reference sequence). V was trimmed by 1 base and J by 1 base, leaving 4 bases between them. This CDR3 has 13 amino acids.

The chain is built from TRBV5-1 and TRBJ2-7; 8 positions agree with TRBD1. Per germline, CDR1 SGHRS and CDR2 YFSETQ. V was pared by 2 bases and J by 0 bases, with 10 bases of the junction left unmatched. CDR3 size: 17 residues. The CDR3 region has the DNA TGCGCCAGCAGCTTCGGTCCTCGGACAGGGTTCTCCTACGAGCAGTACTTC. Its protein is CASSFGPRTGFSYEQYF.

DNA for the CDR3: TGTGCCAGCAGTGAAGAAGGGTTTGGGGACAGGACGAACTACGAGCAGTACTTC. It specifies CASSEEGFGDRTNYEQYF. The chain links TRBV2 to TRBJ2-7, with 8 bases fitting TRBD1. V shed 1 base, J shed 3 bases, and the junction held 14 bases outside the gene matches. The CDR3 length is 18 residues. The germline V gene has CDR1 SNHLY and CDR2 FYNNEI. The full variable domain, its missing parts supplied by reference TRBV2 and TRBJ2-7, is EPEVTQTPSHQVTQMGQEVILRCVPISNHLYFYWYRQILGQKVEFLVSFYNNEISEKSEIFDDQFSVERPDGSNFTLKIRSTKLEDSAMYFCASSEEGFGDRTNYEQYFGPGTRLTVT.

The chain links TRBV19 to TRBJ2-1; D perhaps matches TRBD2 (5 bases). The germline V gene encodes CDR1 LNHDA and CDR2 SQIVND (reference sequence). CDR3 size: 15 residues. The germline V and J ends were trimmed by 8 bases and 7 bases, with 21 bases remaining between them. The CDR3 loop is CASLPSGSSRNEQFF. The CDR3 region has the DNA TGTGCCAGTTTACCTAGTGGGAGTTCTCGGAATGAGCAGTTCTTC. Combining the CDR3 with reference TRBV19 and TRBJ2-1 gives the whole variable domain DGGITQSPKYLFRKEGQNVTLSCEQNLNHDAMYWYRQDPGQGLRLIYYSQIVNDFQKGDIAEGYSVSREKKESFPLTVTSAQKNPTAFYLCASLPSGSSRNEQFFGPGTRLTVL.

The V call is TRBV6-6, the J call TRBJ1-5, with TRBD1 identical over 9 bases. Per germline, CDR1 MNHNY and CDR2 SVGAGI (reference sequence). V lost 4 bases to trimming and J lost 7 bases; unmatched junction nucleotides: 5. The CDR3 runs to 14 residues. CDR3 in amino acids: CASSWGQGTQPQHF. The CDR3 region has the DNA TGTGCCAGCAGTTGGGGACAGGGAACGCAGCCCCAGCATTTT.

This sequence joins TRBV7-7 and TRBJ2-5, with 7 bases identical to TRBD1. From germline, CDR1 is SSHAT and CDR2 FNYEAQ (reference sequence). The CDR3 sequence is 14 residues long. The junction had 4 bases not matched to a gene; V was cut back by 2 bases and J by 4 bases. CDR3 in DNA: TGTGCCAGCAGCTTAACGAGACAGGGAGAGACCCAGTACTTC. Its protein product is CASSLTRQGETQYF.

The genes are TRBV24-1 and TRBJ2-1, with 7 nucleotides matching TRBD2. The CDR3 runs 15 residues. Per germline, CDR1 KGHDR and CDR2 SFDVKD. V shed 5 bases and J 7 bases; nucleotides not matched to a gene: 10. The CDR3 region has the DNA TGTGCCACCAGTGTTGGCGAAGCGGGGCAGAATGAGCAGTTCTTC. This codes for CATSVGEAGQNEQFF.

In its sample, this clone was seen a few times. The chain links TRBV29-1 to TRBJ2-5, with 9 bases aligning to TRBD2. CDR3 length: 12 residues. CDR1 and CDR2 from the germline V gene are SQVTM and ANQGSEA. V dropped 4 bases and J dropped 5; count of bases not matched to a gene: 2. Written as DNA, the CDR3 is TGCAGCGTTGTAGCGGGAGATGAGACCCAGTACTTC. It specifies CSVVAGDETQYF.

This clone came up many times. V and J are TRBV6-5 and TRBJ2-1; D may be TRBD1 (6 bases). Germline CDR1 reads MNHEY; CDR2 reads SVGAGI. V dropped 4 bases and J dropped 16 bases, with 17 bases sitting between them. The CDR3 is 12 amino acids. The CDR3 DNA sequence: TGTGCCAGCAGTTCGGACAGAGGGCAGGGATTCTTC. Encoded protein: CASSSDRGQGFF.

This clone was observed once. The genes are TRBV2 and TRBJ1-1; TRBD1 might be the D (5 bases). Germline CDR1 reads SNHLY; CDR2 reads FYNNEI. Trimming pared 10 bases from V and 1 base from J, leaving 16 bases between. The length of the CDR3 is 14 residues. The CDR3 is CATIQGSGNTEAFF. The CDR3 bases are TGTGCCACTATTCAGGGAAGTGGGAACACTGAAGCTTTCTTT.

CDR3 bases: TGTGCCAGCAGCTTGGGACTAGCGGTCACAGATACGCAGTATTTT. This gives the protein CASSLGLAVTDTQYF. V gene TRBV9 combines with J gene TRBJ2-3; the match to TRBD2 covers 11 bases. Germline values: CDR1 SGDLS, CDR2 YYNGEE. After removal of 4 bases from V and 2 bases from J, the junction contained 3 bases not matched to a gene. CDR3 length: 15 amino acids.

The CDR3 coding sequence is TGTGCCAGCAGCTTAGACAGGGGATATGGACTAGCGGGAAATACCGGGGAGCTGTTTTTT. It encodes CASSLDRGYGLAGNTGELFF. The chain uses TRBV11-3 and TRBJ2-2; 12 bases align to TRBD2. CDR1 is SGHNT and CDR2 is YENEEA in the germline V gene. The CDR3 consists of 20 residues. V shed 0 bases and J 5 bases; nucleotides not matched to a gene: 13. Based on the CDR3 plus reference TRBV11-3 and TRBJ2-2, the full variable domain is EAGVVQSPRYKIIEKKQPVAFWCNPISGHNTLYWYLQNLGQGPELLIRYENEEAVDDSQLPKDRFSAERLKGVDSTLKIQPAELGDSAVYLCASSLDRGYGLAGNTGELFFGEGSRLTVL.

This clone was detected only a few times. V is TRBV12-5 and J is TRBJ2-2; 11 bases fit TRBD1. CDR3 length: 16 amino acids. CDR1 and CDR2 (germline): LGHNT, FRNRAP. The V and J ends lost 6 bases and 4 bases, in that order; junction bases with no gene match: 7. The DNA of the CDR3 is TGTGCTAGTGGAGGCGCCGGGACAGGGGGCACCGGGGAGCTGTTTTTT. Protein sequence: CASGGAGTGGTGELFF. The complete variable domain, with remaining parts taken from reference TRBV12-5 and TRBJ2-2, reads DARVTQTPRHKVTEMGQEVTMRCQPILGHNTVFWYRQTMMQGLELLAYFRNRAPLDDSGMPKDRFSAEMPDATLATLKIQPSEPRDSAVYFCASGGAGTGGTGELFFGEGSRLTVL.

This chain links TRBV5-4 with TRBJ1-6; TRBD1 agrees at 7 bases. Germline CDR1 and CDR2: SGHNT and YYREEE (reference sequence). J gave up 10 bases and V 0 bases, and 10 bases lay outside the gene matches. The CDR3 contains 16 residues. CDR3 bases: TGTGCCAGCAGCTTGGGATTCGCAGGGGGAAGGTCACCCCTCCACTTT. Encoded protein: CASSLGFAGGRSPLHF.

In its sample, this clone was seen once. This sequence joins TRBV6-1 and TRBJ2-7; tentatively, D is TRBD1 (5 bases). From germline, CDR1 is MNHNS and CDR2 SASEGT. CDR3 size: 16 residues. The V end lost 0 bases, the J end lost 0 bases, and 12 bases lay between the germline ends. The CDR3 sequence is CASSEARWGSSYEQYF. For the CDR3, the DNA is TGTGCCAGCAGTGAAGCGAGGTGGGGCAGCTCCTACGAGCAGTACTTC.

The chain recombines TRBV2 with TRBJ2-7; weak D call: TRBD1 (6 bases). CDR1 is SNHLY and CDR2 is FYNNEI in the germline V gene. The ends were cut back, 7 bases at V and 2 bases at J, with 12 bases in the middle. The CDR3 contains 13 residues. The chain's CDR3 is CASIRDTTYEQYF. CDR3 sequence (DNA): TGTGCCAGCATAAGGGACACGACCTACGAGCAGTACTTC.

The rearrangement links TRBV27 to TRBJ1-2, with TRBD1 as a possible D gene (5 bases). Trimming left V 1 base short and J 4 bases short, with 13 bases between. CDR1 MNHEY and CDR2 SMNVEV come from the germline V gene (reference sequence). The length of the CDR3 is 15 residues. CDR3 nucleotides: TGTGCCAGCAGTTTATTCTCGGGGGAAATCTATGGCTACACCTTC. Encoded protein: CASSLFSGEIYGYTF.

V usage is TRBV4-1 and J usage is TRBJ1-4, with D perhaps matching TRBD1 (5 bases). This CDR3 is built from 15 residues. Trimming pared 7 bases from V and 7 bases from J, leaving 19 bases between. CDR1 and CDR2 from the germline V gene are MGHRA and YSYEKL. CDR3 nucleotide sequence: TGCGCCAGCACCTCACAAAACCAGGGAGGTGAAAAACTGTTTTTT. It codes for CASTSQNQGGEKLFF.

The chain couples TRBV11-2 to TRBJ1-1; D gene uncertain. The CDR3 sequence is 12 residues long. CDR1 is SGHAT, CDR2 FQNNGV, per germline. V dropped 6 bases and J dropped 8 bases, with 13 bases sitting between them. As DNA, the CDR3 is TGTGCCAGCAGTAACGGTCCTAAGGAAGCTTTCTTT. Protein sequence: CASSNGPKEAFF. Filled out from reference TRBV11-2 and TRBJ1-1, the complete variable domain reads EAGVAQSPRYKIIEKRQSVAFWCNPISGHATLYWYQQILGQGPKLLIQFQNNGVVDDSQLPKDRFSAERLKGVDSTLKIQPAKLEDSAVYLCASSNGPKEAFFGQGTRLTVV.

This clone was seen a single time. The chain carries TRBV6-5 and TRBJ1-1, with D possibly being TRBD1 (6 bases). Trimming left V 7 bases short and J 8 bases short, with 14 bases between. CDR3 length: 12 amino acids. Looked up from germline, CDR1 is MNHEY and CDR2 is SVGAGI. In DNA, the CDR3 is TGTGCCAGCAACCAGGGGTCTGGGGAAGCTTTCTTT. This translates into CASNQGSGEAFF.

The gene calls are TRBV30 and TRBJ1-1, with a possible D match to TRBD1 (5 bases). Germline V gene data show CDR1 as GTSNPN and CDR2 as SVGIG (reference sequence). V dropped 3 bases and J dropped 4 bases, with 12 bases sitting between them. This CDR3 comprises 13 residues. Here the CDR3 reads CAWRAGGGTEAFF. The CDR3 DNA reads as TGTGCCTGGAGGGCGGGGGGTGGCACTGAAGCTTTCTTT. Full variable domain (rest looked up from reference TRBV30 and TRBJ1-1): SQTIHQWPATLVQPVGSPLSLECTVEGTSNPNLYWYRQAAGRGLQLLFYSVGIGQISSEVPQNLSASRPQDRQFILSSKKLLLSDSGFYLCAWRAGGGTEAFFGQGTRLTVV.

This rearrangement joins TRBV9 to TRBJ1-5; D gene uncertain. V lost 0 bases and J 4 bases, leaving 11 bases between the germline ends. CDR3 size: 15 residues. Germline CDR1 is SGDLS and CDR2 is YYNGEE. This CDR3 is CASSVAGTSNQPQHF. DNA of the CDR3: TGTGCCAGCAGCGTAGCAGGCACATCTAATCAGCCCCAGCATTTT.

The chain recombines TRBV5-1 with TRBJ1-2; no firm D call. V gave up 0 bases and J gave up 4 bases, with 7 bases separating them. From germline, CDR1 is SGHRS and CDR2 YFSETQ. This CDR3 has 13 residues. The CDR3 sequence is CASSLERSYGYTF. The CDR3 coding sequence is TGCGCCAGCAGCTTGGAGCGGAGCTATGGCTACACCTTC.

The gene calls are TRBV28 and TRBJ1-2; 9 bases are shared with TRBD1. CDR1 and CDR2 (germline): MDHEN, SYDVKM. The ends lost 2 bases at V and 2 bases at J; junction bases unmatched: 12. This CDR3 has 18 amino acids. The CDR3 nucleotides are TGTGCCAGCAGTTTACCTCCCTTCGGGACAGGGACAAACTATGGCTACACCTTC. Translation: CASSLPPFGTGTNYGYTF.

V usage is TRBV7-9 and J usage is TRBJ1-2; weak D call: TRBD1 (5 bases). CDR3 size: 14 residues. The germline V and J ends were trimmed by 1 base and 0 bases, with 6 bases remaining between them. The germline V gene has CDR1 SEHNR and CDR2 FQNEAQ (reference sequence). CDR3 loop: CASSLEQANYGYTF. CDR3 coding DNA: TGTGCCAGCAGCTTAGAACAGGCTAACTATGGCTACACCTTC.

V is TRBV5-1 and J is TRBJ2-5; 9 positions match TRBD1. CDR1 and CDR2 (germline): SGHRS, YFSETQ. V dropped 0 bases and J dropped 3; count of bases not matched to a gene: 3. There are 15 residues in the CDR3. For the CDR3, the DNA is TGCGCCAGCAGCTTGGTTGGGGACAGGGAAGAGACCCAGTACTTC. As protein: CASSLVGDREETQYF.